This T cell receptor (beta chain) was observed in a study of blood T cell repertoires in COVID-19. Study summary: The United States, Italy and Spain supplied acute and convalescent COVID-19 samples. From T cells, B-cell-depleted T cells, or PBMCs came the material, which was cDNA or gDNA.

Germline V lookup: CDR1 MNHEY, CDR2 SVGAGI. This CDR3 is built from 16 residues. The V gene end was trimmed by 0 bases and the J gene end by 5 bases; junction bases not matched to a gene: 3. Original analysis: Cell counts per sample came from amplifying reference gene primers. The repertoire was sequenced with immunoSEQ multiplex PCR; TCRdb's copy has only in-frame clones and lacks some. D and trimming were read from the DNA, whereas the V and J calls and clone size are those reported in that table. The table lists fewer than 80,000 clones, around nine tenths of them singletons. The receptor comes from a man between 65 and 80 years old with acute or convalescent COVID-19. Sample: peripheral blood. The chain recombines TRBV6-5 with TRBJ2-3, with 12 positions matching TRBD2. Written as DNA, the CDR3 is TGTGCCAGCAGTTACTCGAAGACTAGCGGGAGAGATACGCAGTATTTT. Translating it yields CASSYSKTSGRDTQYF.